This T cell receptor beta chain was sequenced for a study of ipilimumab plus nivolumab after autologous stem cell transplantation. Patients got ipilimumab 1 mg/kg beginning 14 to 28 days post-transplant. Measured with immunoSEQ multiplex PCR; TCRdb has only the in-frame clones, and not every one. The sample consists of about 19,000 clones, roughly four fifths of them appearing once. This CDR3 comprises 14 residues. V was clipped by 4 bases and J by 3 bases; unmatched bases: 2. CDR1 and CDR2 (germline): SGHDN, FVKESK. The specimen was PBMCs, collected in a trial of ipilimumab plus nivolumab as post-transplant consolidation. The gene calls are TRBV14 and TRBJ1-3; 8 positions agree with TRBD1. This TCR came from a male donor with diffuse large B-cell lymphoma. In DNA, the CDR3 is TGTGCCAGCAGCCTAGGGACAGGTGGAAACACCATATATTTT. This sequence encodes CASSLGTGGNTIYF.